These T cell receptor beta chains were read from a single sample in a study of cytomegalovirus exposure and HLA in healthy donors. The repertoire was sequenced with immunoSEQ multiplex PCR; TCRdb's copy has only in-frame clones and lacks some. The table includes about 110,000 clones, roughly 88% detected once. The material sequenced was PBMCs. The source of these receptors is a woman aged 18-29 years in good health and CMV-seronegative. Both conserved end residues are part of each CDR3. The D gene is left open where the match is weak. The size field is filled for only some rows; it gives once, few, many or a size class.

d_gene: TRBD2
v_gene: TRBV4-1
abundance: .
j_gene: TRBJ2-1
CDR3aa: CASSFGRGGNEQFF
CDR3nt: TGCGCCAGCAGCTTCGGACGGGGGGGCAATGAGCAGTTCTTC

d_gene: TRBD2
v_gene: TRBV27
abundance: .
j_gene: TRBJ2-1
CDR3aa: CASGPMGSGVDEQFF
CDR3nt: TGTGCCAGCGGGCCTATGGGTAGCGGGGTGGATGAGCAGTTCTTC

d_gene: .
v_gene: TRBV4-1
abundance: .
j_gene: TRBJ2-1
CDR3aa: CASSQSGTLQFF
CDR3nt: TGCGCCAGCAGCCAATCCGGGACACTTCAGTTCTTC

d_gene: .
v_gene: TRBV4-1
abundance: .
j_gene: TRBJ1-6
CDR3aa: CASSQVGDSPLHF
CDR3nt: TGCGCCAGCAGCCAAGTCGGGGATTCACCCCTCCACTTT

d_gene: TRBD1
v_gene: TRBV28
abundance: .
j_gene: TRBJ1-4
CDR3aa: CASSSAGGQNEKLFF
CDR3nt: TGTGCCAGCAGTTCAGCAGGGGGCCAAAATGAAAAACTGTTTTTT

d_gene: .
v_gene: TRBV5-5
abundance: .
j_gene: TRBJ2-1
CDR3aa: CASSLAPSSYNEQFF
CDR3nt: TGTGCCAGCAGCTTGGCACCCAGCTCCTACAATGAGCAGTTCTTC

d_gene: TRBD2
v_gene: TRBV27
abundance: .
j_gene: TRBJ2-1
CDR3aa: CASSLSRGGLSYNEQFF
CDR3nt: TGTGCCAGCAGTTTATCTCGGGGGGGTCTCTCCTACAATGAGCAGTTCTTC

d_gene: .
v_gene: TRBV2
abundance: .
j_gene: TRBJ2-7
CDR3aa: CASSPRDYYEQYF
CDR3nt: TGTGCCAGCAGCCCCAGGGATTACTACGAGCAGTACTTC

d_gene: TRBD1
v_gene: TRBV6-6
abundance: .
j_gene: TRBJ1-6
CDR3aa: CASSYGQGGNSPLHF
CDR3nt: TGTGCCAGCAGTTACGGACAGGGTGGGAATTCACCCCTCCACTTT

d_gene: .
v_gene: TRBV2
abundance: .
j_gene: TRBJ2-7
CDR3aa: CASRGGRSGASYEQYF
CDR3nt: TGTGCCAGCAGGGGGGGTCGGAGTGGGGCTAGCTACGAGCAGTACTTC

d_gene: .
v_gene: TRBV27
abundance: few
j_gene: TRBJ2-7
CDR3aa: CASSHRGTATEQYF
CDR3nt: TGTGCCAGCAGCCATCGCGGGACAGCAACCGAGCAGTACTTC

d_gene: .
v_gene: TRBV14
abundance: .
j_gene: TRBJ1-3
CDR3aa: CASSQGGTSGNTIYF
CDR3nt: TGTGCCAGCAGCCAGGGGGGGACCTCTGGAAACACCATATATTTT

d_gene: TRBD2
v_gene: TRBV13
abundance: .
j_gene: TRBJ2-7
CDR3aa: CASSTRTSGSYEQYF
CDR3nt: TGTGCCAGCAGCACCCGGACTAGCGGATCCTACGAGCAGTACTTC

d_gene: .
v_gene: TRBV2
abundance: .
j_gene: TRBJ2-7
CDR3aa: CASSGEPSYEQYF
CDR3nt: TGTGCCAGCAGTGGTGAGCCTTCCTACGAGCAGTACTTC

d_gene: TRBD2
v_gene: TRBV11-1
abundance: .
j_gene: TRBJ2-7
CDR3aa: CASRKRGADYEQYF
CDR3nt: TGTGCCAGCAGGAAGCGGGGGGCTGATTACGAGCAGTACTTC

d_gene: TRBD1
v_gene: TRBV5-4
abundance: .
j_gene: TRBJ1-4
CDR3aa: CASSKTGGADSEKLFF
CDR3nt: TGTGCCAGCAGCAAAACAGGGGGCGCCGACTCTGAAAAACTGTTTTTT

d_gene: .
v_gene: TRBV29-1
abundance: .
j_gene: TRBJ2-2
CDR3aa: CSVVKNTGELFF
CDR3nt: TGCAGCGTTGTTAAGAACACCGGGGAGCTGTTTTTT

d_gene: TRBD1
v_gene: TRBV7-9
abundance: .
j_gene: TRBJ2-7
CDR3aa: CASSLRGQGYEQYF
CDR3nt: TGTGCCAGCAGCTTAAGGGGACAGGGCTACGAGCAGTACTTC

d_gene: TRBD1
v_gene: TRBV19
abundance: .
j_gene: TRBJ1-5
CDR3aa: CASSHRDREAPQHF
CDR3nt: TGTGCCAGTAGTCACCGGGACAGGGAGGCGCCCCAGCATTTT

d_gene: .
v_gene: TRBV5-8
abundance: .
j_gene: TRBJ1-6
CDR3aa: CASSLAAQAGNSPLHF
CDR3nt: TGTGCCAGCAGCTTGGCCGCGCAGGCTGGAAATTCACCCCTCCACTTT

d_gene: TRBD1
v_gene: TRBV15
abundance: .
j_gene: TRBJ1-5
CDR3aa: CATSTPGTGNQPQHF
CDR3nt: TGTGCCACCAGCACGCCCGGGACAGGGAATCAGCCCCAGCATTTT

d_gene: .
v_gene: TRBV5-5
abundance: .
j_gene: TRBJ1-5
CDR3aa: CASSLGQGRYQPQHF
CDR3nt: TGTGCCAGCAGCTTGGGGCAGGGCCGGTATCAGCCCCAGCATTTT

d_gene: TRBD1
v_gene: TRBV5-4
abundance: .
j_gene: TRBJ1-2
CDR3aa: CASFLGTGGHGYTF
CDR3nt: TGTGCCAGCTTCCTAGGGACAGGGGGCCATGGCTACACCTTC

d_gene: .
v_gene: TRBV6-6
abundance: .
j_gene: TRBJ1-1
CDR3aa: CASSYSGQSEAFF
CDR3nt: TGTGCCAGCAGTTACTCGGGGCAGTCTGAAGCTTTCTTT

d_gene: .
v_gene: TRBV6-1
abundance: once
j_gene: TRBJ1-1
CDR3aa: CASSARLGGASEAFF
CDR3nt: TGTGCCAGCAGTGCCCGATTAGGAGGGGCTTCTGAAGCTTTCTTT

d_gene: TRBD1
v_gene: TRBV28
abundance: .
j_gene: TRBJ2-1
CDR3aa: CASSFGQGTYNEQFF
CDR3nt: TGTGCCAGCAGTTTCGGACAGGGAACCTACAATGAGCAGTTCTTC

d_gene: .
v_gene: TRBV11-2
abundance: .
j_gene: TRBJ2-5
CDR3aa: CASSFAETQYF
CDR3nt: TGTGCCAGCAGCTTCGCGGAGACCCAGTACTTC

d_gene: TRBD1
v_gene: TRBV6-1
abundance: .
j_gene: TRBJ1-6
CDR3aa: CASRLTGGVDSPLHF
CDR3nt: TGTGCCAGCAGATTGACAGGGGGTGTCGATTCACCCCTCCACTTT

d_gene: TRBD2
v_gene: TRBV4-2
abundance: .
j_gene: TRBJ2-1
CDR3aa: CASSQVAGGSSYNEQFF
CDR3nt: TGTGCCAGCAGCCAAGTTGCGGGGGGGAGCTCCTACAATGAGCAGTTCTTC

d_gene: .
v_gene: TRBV9
abundance: .
j_gene: TRBJ2-7
CDR3aa: CASSVEERVHEQYF
CDR3nt: TGTGCCAGCAGCGTAGAGGAGAGGGTACACGAGCAGTACTTC